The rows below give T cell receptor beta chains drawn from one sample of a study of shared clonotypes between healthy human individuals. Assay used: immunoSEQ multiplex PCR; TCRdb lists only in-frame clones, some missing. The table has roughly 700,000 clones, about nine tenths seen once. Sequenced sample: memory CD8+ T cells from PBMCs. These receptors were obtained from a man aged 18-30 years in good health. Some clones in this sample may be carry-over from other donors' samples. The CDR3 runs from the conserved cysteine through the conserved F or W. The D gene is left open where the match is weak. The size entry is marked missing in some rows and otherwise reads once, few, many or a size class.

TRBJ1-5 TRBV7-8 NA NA CASSYSGTGQPQHF TGTGCCAGCAGCTACTCAGGGACGGGCCAGCCCCAGCATTTT
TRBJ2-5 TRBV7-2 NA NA CASSLRRFQETQYF TGTGCCAGCAGCTTGAGACGTTTCCAAGAGACCCAGTACTTC
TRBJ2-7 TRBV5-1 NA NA CASSFEGTLPYEQYF TGCGCCAGCAGCTTTGAAGGGACGCTCCCCTACGAGCAGTACTTC
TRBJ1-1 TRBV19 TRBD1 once CATLHRGHGTEAFF TGTGCCACTCTCCACAGGGGGCATGGCACTGAAGCTTTCTTT
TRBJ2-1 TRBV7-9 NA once CASSRPPSTLYNEQFF TGTGCCAGCAGCCGTCCCCCTAGCACCCTGTACAATGAGCAGTTCTTC
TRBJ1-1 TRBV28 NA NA CASSLGFGVNTEAFF TGTGCCAGCAGTTTGGGGTTTGGGGTTAACACTGAAGCTTTCTTT
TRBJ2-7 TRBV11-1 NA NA CASSTIPRDGHYEQYF TGTGCCAGCAGCACCATTCCCCGGGACGGCCACTACGAGCAGTACTTC
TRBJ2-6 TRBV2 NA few CASSHRDSGANVLTF TGTGCCAGCAGTCACAGGGACTCTGGGGCCAACGTCCTGACTTTC
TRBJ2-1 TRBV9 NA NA CASSVGREQFF TGTGCCAGCAGCGTAGGAAGAGAGCAGTTCTTC
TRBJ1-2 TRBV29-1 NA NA CSARPGDGYTF TGCAGCGCAAGACCCGGGGATGGCTACACCTTC
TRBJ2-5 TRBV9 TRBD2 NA CASSVASGRSRVETQYF TGTGCCAGCAGCGTAGCCAGCGGGAGGTCTAGGGTAGAGACCCAGTACTTC
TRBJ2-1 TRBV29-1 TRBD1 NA CSVDRDRGGLYNEQFF TGCAGCGTTGACCGGGACAGGGGCGGACTATACAATGAGCAGTTCTTC
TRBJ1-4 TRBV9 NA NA CASSPSGTNEKLFF TGTGCCAGCAGTCCGTCGGGAACTAATGAAAAACTGTTTTTT
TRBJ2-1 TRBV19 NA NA CASSSPGLLSYNEQFF TGTGCCAGTAGTTCACCAGGACTACTCTCCTACAATGAGCAGTTCTTC
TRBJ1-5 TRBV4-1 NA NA CASSQDIGGVGNQPQHF TGCGCCAGCAGCCAAGATATAGGAGGGGTGGGCAATCAGCCCCAGCATTTT
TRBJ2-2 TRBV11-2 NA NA CASSLGFGGELFF TGTGCCAGCAGCTTAGGTTTCGGTGGGGAGCTGTTTTTT
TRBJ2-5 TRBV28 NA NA CASSLTPAPGEVQYF TGTGCCAGCAGTTTAACACCCGCCCCGGGTGAGGTCCAGTACTTC
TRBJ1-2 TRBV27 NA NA CASILPRTGQLNYGYTF TGTGCCAGCATCTTGCCTCGGACGGGACAACTAAACTATGGCTACACCTTC
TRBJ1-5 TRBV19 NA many CASSIGRRGNQPQHF TGTGCCAGTAGTATAGGCAGGAGGGGCAATCAGCCCCAGCATTTT
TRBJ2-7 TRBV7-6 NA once CASSPGRTYEQYF TGTGCCAGCAGCCCCGGACGGACTTACGAGCAGTACTTC
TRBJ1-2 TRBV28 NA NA CASRSPRGEANYGYTF TGTGCCAGCAGAAGCCCGAGGGGGGAAGCTAACTATGGCTACACCTTC
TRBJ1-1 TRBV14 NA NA CASSQDTGNTEAFF TGTGCCAGCAGCCAAGATACAGGGAACACTGAAGCTTTCTTT
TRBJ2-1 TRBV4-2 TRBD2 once CASSETSGEYNEQFF TGTGCCAGCAGCGAAACTAGCGGGGAGTACAATGAGCAGTTCTTC
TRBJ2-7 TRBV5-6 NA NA CASSLGGNYEQYF TGTGCCAGCAGCTTAGGTGGGAACTACGAGCAGTACTTC
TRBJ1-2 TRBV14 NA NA CASSLTHRGDGYGYTF TGTGCCAGCAGCTTAACCCACCGGGGGGATGGATATGGCTACACCTTC
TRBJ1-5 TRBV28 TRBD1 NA CASSLILTPGTVDYSNQPQHF TGTGCCAGCAGCCTAATTCTTACTCCCGGGACAGTAGATTATAGCAATCAGCCCCAGCATTTT
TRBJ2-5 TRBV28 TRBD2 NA CASSLTSGIGETQYF TGTGCCAGCAGTTTAACTAGCGGGATCGGGGAGACCCAGTACTTC
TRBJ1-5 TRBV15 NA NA CATSNDPSHSNQPQHF TGTGCCACCAGCAATGACCCGAGCCATAGCAATCAGCCCCAGCATTTT